This T cell receptor beta chain came from a study of T cell changes during pregnancy in multiple sclerosis (dated by TCRdb to between 2018 and 2021). For the wider study: The study looked at changes in the T cell repertoire across pregnancy in women with multiple sclerosis.

Comments on this clone: Which antigen it targets is not known. Nothing much larger sits one base from this clone, and base qualities are not available.

Receptor libraries were prepared by the immunoSEQ multiplex PCR assay. TCRdb holds this immuneACCESS table with in-frame rearrangements only. Some clones are missing; in checked studies, unresolved V genes explain under half, and the rest has no known cause. The sample table lists around 75,000 clones, around 94% of them with a count of one. Roughly 0.14% of the sample is in the top ten clones. Via the germline V gene, CDR1 is SGHRS and CDR2 YFSETQ. Spanning cysteine to phenylalanine, the CDR3 consists of 13 amino acids. Only the CDR3 DNA stays, 39 bases, in frame from base 1. V loses 0 bases, J loses 4 bases, and the germline ends lie 7 bases apart.

The chain is encoded by TRBV5-1 joined to TRBJ1-2; the D gene lacks a confident call. The specimen comprised CD4+ T cells from peripheral blood mononuclear cells, sampled after pregnancy. This clonotype originated in a female donor with multiple sclerosis, enrolled in a pregnancy study. The nucleotide sequence reads as follows: TGCGCCAGCAGCTTGGAAGCGGGCTATGGCTACACCTTC. Its translation reads: CASSLEAGYGYTF.